This entry concerns a single T cell receptor beta chain. The authors' processing: Reference gene primers were amplified, and this amplification served to estimate nucleated cell counts. Sequencing was performed with immunoSEQ multiplex PCR; in TCRdb, only in-frame clones are kept and a portion is missing. V and J calls and clone size are copied from that table; D and trimming were computed from the DNA. The sample carries 200,000 or so clones, just under 85% recorded once. The sample belongs to a study of blood T cell repertoires in COVID-19. For the study at large: Both acute and convalescent COVID-19 samples were obtained from the United States, Italy and Spain. Sources were T cells, B-cell-depleted T cells, or PBMCs; the material itself was cDNA or gDNA.

The sequencing sample was made of peripheral blood. The receptor's source is a man aged 60 to 75 with COVID-19, enrolled during active disease.

The CDR3 nucleotides are TGTGCCAGCAGTGTAAACAGGGGTGGAGAAAAACTGTTTTTT. Translation: CASSVNRGGEKLFF. The chain uses TRBV5-4 and TRBJ1-4, with 7 bases fitting TRBD1. This CDR3 has 14 residues. J was trimmed by 8 bases and V by 5 bases; bases with no gene match: 9. Germline loops: CDR1 SGHNT, CDR2 YYREEE (reference sequence).